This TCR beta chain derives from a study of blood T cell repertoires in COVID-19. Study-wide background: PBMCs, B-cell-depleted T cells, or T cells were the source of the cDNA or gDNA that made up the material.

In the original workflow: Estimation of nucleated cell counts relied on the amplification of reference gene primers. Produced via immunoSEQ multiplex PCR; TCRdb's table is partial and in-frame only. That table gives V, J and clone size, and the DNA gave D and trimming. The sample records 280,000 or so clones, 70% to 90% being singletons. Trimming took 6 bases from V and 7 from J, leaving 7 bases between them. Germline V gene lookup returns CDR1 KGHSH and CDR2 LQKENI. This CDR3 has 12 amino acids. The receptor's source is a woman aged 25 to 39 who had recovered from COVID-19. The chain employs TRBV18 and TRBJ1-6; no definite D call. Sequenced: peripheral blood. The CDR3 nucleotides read TGTGCCAGCTCCTCTAACAATTCACCCCTCCACTTT. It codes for CASSSNNSPLHF. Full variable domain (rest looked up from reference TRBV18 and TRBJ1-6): NAGVMQNPRHLVRRRGQEARLRCSPMKGHSHVYWYRQLPEEGLKFMVYLQKENIIDESGMPKERFSAEFPKEGPSILRIQQVVRGDSAAYFCASSSNNSPLHFGNGTRLTVT.